Below, 30 T cell receptor beta chains from the same sample are listed, as sequenced in a study of T cell responses to AZD1222 COVID-19 vaccine. Measured with immunoSEQ multiplex PCR; TCRdb has only the in-frame clones, and not every one. The data hold roughly 170,000 clones, with around 88% observed a single time. Sequencing was performed on peripheral blood, taken on day 0 of AZD1222 vaccination. The receptors shown here come from an adult in good health.

The V call is TRBV13, the J call TRBJ2-7, with 10 positions matching TRBD2. Looked up from germline, CDR1 is PRHDT and CDR2 is FYEKMQ (reference sequence). CDR3 size: 15 residues. Trimming at V came to 1 base and at J to 1 base, leaving 1 base not matched to a gene. CDR3 amino acids: CASSLVAGGSYEQYF. The CDR3 DNA is TGTGCCAGCAGCTTAGTAGCGGGGGGATCCTACGAGCAGTACTTC.

The chain employs TRBV28 and TRBJ1-1; 8 bases map to TRBD1. The CDR3 has 14 amino acids. After removal of 6 bases from V and 5 bases from J, the junction contained 8 bases not matched to a gene. CDR1 and CDR2 from the germline V gene are MDHEN and SYDVKM. CDR3 in amino acids: CASRTGQGGTEAFF. The CDR3 DNA is TGTGCCAGCAGAACCGGACAGGGAGGTACTGAAGCTTTCTTT.

The rearrangement joins TRBV7-2 to TRBJ2-5; D may correspond to TRBD1 or TRBD2 (7 bases each). V dropped 1 base and J dropped 1 base, with 16 bases sitting between them. Germline V gives CDR1 SGHTA, CDR2 FQGNSA. The CDR3 totals 17 residues. CDR3 protein: CASSLVRGGLIQETQYF. CDR3 DNA sequence: TGTGCCAGCAGCTTAGTCAGGGGGGGCCTGATCCAAGAGACCCAGTACTTC.

This clone has just a few counts. V is TRBV3-1 (or the pseudogene TRBV3-2) and J is TRBJ1-4; D is undetermined. V was trimmed by 4 bases and J by 5 bases, leaving 14 bases between them. Looked up from germline, CDR1 is LGHDT and CDR2 is YNNKEL (reference sequence). This CDR3 spans 15 amino acids. The CDR3: CASSPERTVNEKLFF. DNA for the CDR3: TGTGCCAGCAGCCCAGAGAGGACGGTGAATGAAAAACTGTTTTTT.

The chain combines TRBV9 with TRBJ1-5, with a tentative D call TRBD1 (6 bases). Looked up from germline, CDR1 is SGDLS and CDR2 is YYNGEE. With 2 bases removed from V and 4 bases from J, the gap between germline ends came to 13 bases. This CDR3 contains 15 residues. The CDR3 spells CASSVGGRRNQPQHF. CDR3 coding DNA: TGTGCCAGCAGCGTCGGGGGGCGCAGGAATCAGCCCCAGCATTTT.

The genes are TRBV7-9 and TRBJ2-7; TRBD2 might be the D (5 bases). CDR1 SEHNR and CDR2 FQNEAQ come from the germline V gene (reference sequence). CDR3 size: 13 residues. Deletions cut 1 base from V and 2 bases from J, with 6 bases between. CDR3 region: CASSLGTPYEQYF. In DNA, the CDR3 is TGTGCCAGCAGCTTAGGGACTCCCTACGAGCAGTACTTC.

The chain uses TRBV27 and TRBJ2-2; D is ambiguous. Germline loops: CDR1 MNHEY, CDR2 SMNVEV (reference sequence). The CDR3 covers 13 residues. V lost 0 bases to trimming and J lost 2 bases, with 1 base between them. CDR3 sequence: CASSLSNTGELFF. The CDR3 coding sequence is TGTGCCAGCAGTTTATCCAACACCGGGGAGCTGTTTTTT.

J is TRBJ1-2 and V is TRBV18; D not certain. Trimming left V 2 bases short and J 3 bases short, with 7 bases between. This CDR3 comprises 13 residues. The germline CDR1 and CDR2 sequences are KGHSH and LQKENI. In DNA, the CDR3 is TGTGCCAGCTCACCAGGACTGGACTATGGCTACACCTTC. Translated: CASSPGLDYGYTF.

The gene calls are TRBV9 and TRBJ2-7, with 9 bases matching TRBD2. Per germline, CDR1 SGDLS and CDR2 YYNGEE. The CDR3 loop spans 16 amino acids. V gave up 4 bases and J gave up 3 bases; unmatched junction bases: 11. The CDR3 reads CASSPSSSGSLYEQYF. CDR3 DNA sequence: TGTGCCAGCAGCCCCTCGAGTAGCGGGAGCCTCTACGAGCAGTACTTC.

CDR3 loop: CASSLVGGNTEAFF. CDR3 nucleotides: TGTGCCAGCAGCCTAGTTGGCGGGAACACTGAAGCTTTCTTT. The V gene is TRBV7-2, the J gene TRBJ1-1; D is uncertain. CDR3 length equals 14 residues. The V and J ends lost 5 bases and 1 base respectively, with 11 bases between them. CDR1 is SGHTA and CDR2 is FQGNSA in the germline V gene.

This clone has only a few counts. The chain employs TRBV9 and TRBJ2-3; TRBD2 aligns across 10 bases. Germline CDR1 reads SGDLS; CDR2 reads YYNGEE. The CDR3 sequence is 16 residues long. Unmatched junction bases numbered 6, after V lost 4 bases and J lost 1 base. CDR3 residues: CASSSWTSGRTDTQYF. The CDR3 DNA reads as TGTGCCAGCAGCTCCTGGACTAGCGGCCGCACAGATACGCAGTATTTT.

Relative to its sample, this clone is medium-sized. The gene calls are TRBV5-5 and TRBJ2-1; 9 bases are a match to TRBD1. Germline V gene data show CDR1 as SGHKS and CDR2 as YYEKEE (reference sequence). The CDR3 length is 13 residues. J lost 6 bases, V lost 4 bases, and 2 bases had no gene match. CDR3 in DNA: TGTGCCAGCAGCAGGACAGGGGCCAATGAGCAGTTCTTC. Protein: CASSRTGANEQFF. The whole variable domain, filled in from reference TRBV5-5 and TRBJ2-1, reads DAGVTQSPTHLIKTRGQQVTLRCSPISGHKSVSWYQQVLGQGPQFIFQYYEKEERGRGNFPDRFSARQFPNYSSELNVNALLLGDSALYLCASSRTGANEQFFGPGTRLTVL.

The chain carries TRBV3-1 (or the pseudogene TRBV3-2) and TRBJ1-6; no definite D call. V lost 0 bases and J lost 4, with 10 bases in between. This CDR3 has 16 residues. Germline CDR1 LGHDT, CDR2 YNNKEL (reference sequence). This CDR3 reads CASSQDPGSYNSPLHF. The CDR3 nucleotides read TGTGCCAGCAGCCAAGATCCGGGTTCTTATAATTCACCCCTCCACTTT.

The chain has TRBV27 and TRBJ1-2; 11 bases match TRBD1. The CDR3 extends over 16 amino acids. The germline V gene encodes CDR1 MNHEY and CDR2 SMNVEV (reference sequence). The J segment lost 5 bases and the V segment lost 5 bases, leaving 10 bases of the junction unmatched. CDR3: CASSIRTGGDVYGYTF. The CDR3 DNA reads as TGTGCCAGCAGTATTCGGACAGGGGGCGACGTATATGGCTACACCTTC.

The chain carries TRBV24-1 and TRBJ1-2; 7 bases fit TRBD1. The CDR3 has 14 residues. Per the germline V gene, CDR1 is KGHDR and CDR2 is SFDVKD. The J segment lost 4 bases and the V segment lost 3 bases, leaving 4 bases of the junction unmatched. CDR3 protein: CATSDRGQLYGYTF. CDR3 DNA sequence: TGTGCCACCAGTGATCGGGGACAGCTCTATGGCTACACCTTC.

The chain uses TRBV7-3 and TRBJ2-1; D might be TRBD1 (5 bases). This CDR3 region has 15 residues. Per the germline V gene, CDR1 is SGHTA and CDR2 is FQGTGA. V was trimmed by 10 bases and J by 3 bases, leaving 19 bases between them. CDR3 coding DNA: TGTGCCACCTCCCCCGTGGGGCAGGGCTACAATGAGCAGTTCTTC. Protein: CATSPVGQGYNEQFF.

Here the CDR3 DNA reads TGTGCCACCAGTGATAAGGGTGGTATCGGGGGCTACACCTTC. Residues: CATSDKGGIGGYTF. V usage is TRBV24-1 and J usage is TRBJ1-2, with D uncertain. The V end lost 3 bases, the J end lost 8 bases, and 15 bases lay between the germline ends. Looked up from germline, CDR1 is KGHDR and CDR2 is SFDVKD. The CDR3 covers 14 residues.

Concerning this clone: This may be a read error: a much more frequent sequence differs by one nucleotide. The chain has TRBV28 and TRBJ2-2, with D hard to call. Germline values: CDR1 MDHEN, CDR2 SYDVKM. V lost 3 bases to trimming and J lost 5 bases, with 4 bases between them. This CDR3 has 12 amino acids. The CDR3: CASSLGTGELFF. The CDR3 bases are TGTGCCAGCAGTTTGGGTACCGGGGAGCTGTTTTTT.

This clone was recorded only once. CDR3: CASSLGDRSGGETQYF. CDR3 nucleotide sequence: TGTGCCAGCAGCCTGGGGGACAGGTCGGGAGGGGAGACCCAGTACTTC. The chain links TRBV7-9 to TRBJ2-5, with D perhaps TRBD1 or TRBD2 (8 bases each). Trimming pared 5 bases from V and 5 bases from J, leaving 21 bases between. Germline assignment: CDR1 SEHNR and CDR2 FQNEAQ (reference sequence). The CDR3 has 16 amino acids.

The rearrangement joins TRBV6-5 to TRBJ1-6; TRBD1 is a possible D gene (5 bases). The germline V and J ends were trimmed by 0 bases and 6 bases, with 6 bases remaining between them. This CDR3 comprises 14 residues. Looked up from germline, CDR1 is MNHEY and CDR2 is SVGAGI. In DNA, the CDR3 is TGTGCCAGCAGTTACTCAGGGGCTAATTCACCCCTCCACTTT. Protein product: CASSYSGANSPLHF.

The chain joins TRBV5-4 to TRBJ2-1; possible D gene TRBD1, 6 bases. This CDR3 contains 14 residues. Per the germline V gene, CDR1 is SGHNT and CDR2 is YYREEE (reference sequence). Trimming took off 4 bases at V and 4 bases at J, with 12 bases between the two ends. CDR3 sequence reads: CASSGRTEYNEQFF. Written as DNA, the CDR3 is TGTGCCAGCAGCGGACGGACAGAATACAATGAGCAGTTCTTC.

The rearrangement uses TRBV5-4 and TRBJ1-4; D is undetermined. In germline, CDR1 is SGHNT, CDR2 YYREEE (reference sequence). Trimming took 0 bases from V and 7 from J, leaving 16 bases between them. The CDR3 runs 16 residues. The CDR3 nucleotides read TGTGCCAGCAGCTTGGAGGGTCGGACTGGCGCTGAAAAACTGTTTTTT. Translated, it gives CASSLEGRTGAEKLFF. Combining the CDR3 with reference TRBV5-4 and TRBJ1-4 gives the whole variable domain ETGVTQSPTHLIKTRGQQVTLRCSSQSGHNTVSWYQQALGQGPQFIFQYYREEENGRGNFPPRFSGLQFPNYSSELNVNALELDDSALYLCASSLEGRTGAEKLFFGSGTQLSVL.

The V call is TRBV27, the J call TRBJ1-6; the D is unclear. The CDR3 extends over 12 amino acids. The germline V gene encodes CDR1 MNHEY and CDR2 SMNVEV (reference sequence). Trimming pared 3 bases from V and 10 bases from J, leaving 7 bases between. CDR3 amino acids: CASSFKRSPLHF. The CDR3 DNA is TGTGCCAGCAGTTTTAAGCGGTCACCCCTCCACTTT.

This clone was observed a few times. V and J are TRBV6-4 and TRBJ2-1, with 8 positions matching TRBD1. Germline CDR1 is MRHNA and CDR2 is SNTAGT. V lost 6 bases and J lost 8; bases outside the gene matches: 9. The CDR3 is made up of 14 amino acids. In DNA, the CDR3 is TGTGCCAGCAGCCGACAGGGGACGAACGATGAGCAGTTCTTC. Its protein product is CASSRQGTNDEQFF.

The chain uses TRBV7-3 and TRBJ2-7; 10 bases map to TRBD2. The germline gives CDR1 SGHTA, CDR2 FQGTGA. The CDR3 length is 14 residues. Trimming cost V 2 bases and J 6 bases; bases outside gene matches: 4. The CDR3 region is CASSLLAGVSEQYF. The DNA for the CDR3 is TGTGCCAGCAGCTTACTAGCGGGAGTAAGCGAGCAGTACTTC.

The chain is built from TRBV12-3 or TRBV12-4 and TRBJ1-2, with D unclear. With 6 bases removed from V and 3 bases from J, the gap between germline ends came to 8 bases. The CDR3 consists of 12 residues. The CDR3 DNA is TGTGCCAGCAGCTTCGGGGACTATGGCTACACCTTC. Amino acids: CASSFGDYGYTF.

The V call is TRBV6-5, the J call TRBJ2-5; D is possibly TRBD2 (5 bases). The CDR3 extends over 16 amino acids. The V end lost 4 bases, the J end lost 0 bases, and 15 bases lay between the germline ends. Germline assignment: CDR1 MNHEY and CDR2 SVGAGI. The CDR3 is CASSWLTRGNQETQYF. The CDR3 nucleotides read TGTGCCAGCAGTTGGCTTACCCGGGGTAACCAAGAGACCCAGTACTTC.

The chain couples TRBV5-1 to TRBJ2-7; 8 positions agree with TRBD1. This CDR3 comprises 14 residues. V lost 0 bases, J lost 7 bases, and 6 bases stayed unmatched. Per germline, CDR1 SGHRS and CDR2 YFSETQ. The DNA of the CDR3 is TGCGCCAGCAGCTTGGGGACAGGGAACGCGGAGCAGTACTTC. Its translation is CASSLGTGNAEQYF.

CDR3 sequence: CASSPFSAGELFF. The CDR3 bases are TGTGCCAGCAGTCCCTTCAGCGCCGGGGAGCTGTTTTTT. The chain uses TRBV27 and TRBJ2-2, with D hard to call. Trimming shortened V by 5 bases and J by 6 bases, and 10 bases separated the two germline ends. The length of the CDR3 is 13 residues. In germline, CDR1 is MNHEY, CDR2 SMNVEV (reference sequence).

The chain is built from TRBV4-1 and TRBJ1-3; 7 bases line up with TRBD1. Germline CDR1 reads MGHRA; CDR2 reads YSYEKL. This CDR3 region has 12 residues. V was clipped by 3 bases and J by 9 bases; unmatched bases: 2. CDR3 nucleotides: TGCGCCAGCAGCCACCCAGGGGGCACCATATATTTT. Encoded protein: CASSHPGGTIYF.